This T cell receptor (beta chain) was recorded in a study of cytomegalovirus exposure and HLA in healthy donors. Study details: Among 150 million to 200 million T cells, an earlier analysis found 90 million to 130 million unique TCR beta sequences.

Worth noting for this clone: Antigen: not known.

Amplification used 60 Vbeta primers and 13 Jbeta primers. Sequenced by immunoSEQ multiplex PCR; TCRdb stores in-frame clones only, minus some. The sample data list about 170,000 clones. Notes on the study in general: Further analysis, carried out later, found HLA-associated TCR beta chains more clonally expanded than equally common other chains. One variant, a missense change in DCLRE1C, was linked in a later analysis to TCR beta V- and J-gene trimming.

Germline loops: CDR1 MNHNS, CDR2 SASEGT. V shed 6 bases and J shed 5 bases, with 14 bases lying between them. CDR3 size: 14 residues. Sequenced input: PBMCs. This sequence joins TRBV6-1 and TRBJ1-5; tentative D call: TRBD1 (5 bases). The sequence derives from a woman aged 18-29 years in good health and CMV-seropositive. CDR3 in DNA: TGTGCCAGCAGCTCCCGACAGTTTTATCAGCCCCAGCATTTT. Translated, it gives CASSSRQFYQPQHF.